These 4 T cell receptor beta chains originate from one sample sequenced in a study of CD8+CD57+ T cells in acquired aplastic anemia. TCR beta VDJ and CDR3 were profiled, and genomic DNA was the template. TCRdb reprocessed the reads with MiXCR, giving one entry per CDR3 protein. The sample has under 200,000 distinct CDR3 sequences; just under 45% are singletons. The sequenced material came from sorted CD4+, CD8+, or CD8+CD57+ T cells (not recorded which) from PBMCs. All receptors come from a human donor in good health.

The V and J genes are TRBV5-1 and TRBJ1-3, with unresolved D. Germline loops: CDR1 SGHRS, CDR2 YFSETQ. The length of the CDR3 is 15 residues. V was clipped by 0 bases and J by 0 bases, with 7 bases between them. DNA of the CDR3: TGCGCCAGCAGCTTGGGATATAACTCTGGAAACACCATATATTTT. Protein sequence: CASSLGYNSGNTIYF.

At least ten counts were recorded for this clonotype. V and J are TRBV20-1 and TRBJ2-2; 14 bases match TRBD2. Germline V CDR1 and CDR2: DFQATT, SNEGSKA (reference sequence). The CDR3 is made up of 17 amino acids. Trimming took 5 bases from V and 6 from J; bases not matched to a gene: 11. The CDR3 DNA sequence: TGCAGTGCTCCCGGCTCGGGACTAGCGGGGGTTCCCGGGGAGCTGTTTTTT. Translating gives CSAPGSGLAGVPGELFF.

The chain combines TRBV2 with TRBJ1-2, with 8 bases that match TRBD1. The V and J ends lost 4 bases and 4 bases, in that order; junction bases with no gene match: 5. In germline, CDR1 is SNHLY, CDR2 FYNNEI. The CDR3 consists of 14 residues. The CDR3 spells CASSVRDRSYGYTF. CDR3 coding DNA: TGTGCCAGCAGTGTACGGGACAGGAGCTATGGCTACACCTTC. Variable domain in full (rest from reference TRBV2 and TRBJ1-2): EPEVTQTPSHQVTQMGQEVILRCVPISNHLYFYWYRQILGQKVEFLVSFYNNEISEKSEIFDDQFSVERPDGSNFTLKIRSTKLEDSAMYFCASSVRDRSYGYTFGSGTRLTVV.

This chain uses TRBV5-4 with TRBJ2-2; either TRBD1 or TRBD2 may supply D (6 bases each). V dropped 2 bases and J dropped 4 bases, with 18 bases sitting between them. There are 17 residues in the CDR3. Germline-derived CDR1 and CDR2 are SGHNT and YYREEE (reference sequence). The CDR3, as DNA: TGTGCCAGCAGCTTCTCATGGGGGGCTCAAAGCACCGGGGAGCTGTTTTTT. It yields the protein CASSFSWGAQSTGELFF.